A selection of T cell receptor beta chains follows, all from one sample in a study of T cells after yellow fever vaccination. TCRdb itself ran the 5' RACE reads through MiXCR, one entry per CDR3 protein. The sample contains more than 200,000 distinct CDR3 sequences, more than 3.5% of which appear only once. The source material was PBMCs, sampled 15 days after the yellow fever booster vaccination. The receptors come from a man aged 18 to 35 who received the YFV17D yellow fever vaccine. Each CDR3 is given with its conserved first and last residue. A D gene is named only where the DNA matches it firmly. A row's size may be missing; if present it is once, few, many or a size class.

clone size	V gene	D gene	J gene	CDR3 DNA	CDR3 protein
many	TRBV5-1	NA	TRBJ2-1	TGCGCCAGCACACCCTCGGACTACAGGGGATCTTACAATGAGCAGTTCTTC	CASTPSDYRGSYNEQFF
many	TRBV7-9	NA	TRBJ1-1	TGTGCCAGCAACGACGGGACGCAGAACACTGAAGCTTTCTTT	CASNDGTQNTEAFF
many	TRBV29-1	NA	TRBJ1-5	TGCAGCGTTGGCTTCCCCGATCAGCCCCAGCATTTT	CSVGFPDQPQHF
many	TRBV7-6	NA	TRBJ1-3	TGTGCCAGCAGCTTAGGGGGAGGGTACCCTGGAAACACCATATATTTT	CASSLGGGYPGNTIYF
many	TRBV5-1	NA	TRBJ1-1	TGCGCCAGCGGTATTGGGACTGAAGCTTTCTTT	CASGIGTEAFF
many	TRBV18	TRBD1	TRBJ1-4	TGTGCCAGCTCACCAGGTCGGAGGGACAGGAATGAAAAACTGTTTTTT	CASSPGRRDRNEKLFF
many	TRBV9	TRBD1	TRBJ1-6	TGTGCCAGCAGCGCGCGGGACAGTTATAATTCACCCCTCCACTTT	CASSARDSYNSPLHF
NA	TRBV7-9	NA	TRBJ1-3	TGTGCCAGCAGCCATTCGGAGACTGGAAACACCATATATTTT	CASSHSETGNTIYF
many	TRBV7-2	TRBD1	TRBJ1-2	TGTGCCAGCAGCTTCGACAGGGACTATGGCTACACCTTC	CASSFDRDYGYTF
NA	TRBV29-1	NA	TRBJ2-1	TGCAGCGTTCCCGGGACGCTTCTCAATGAGCAGTTCTTC	CSVPGTLLNEQFF
many	TRBV5-1	NA	TRBJ2-3	TGCGCCAGCAGCTTTGGGTTGGCAGATACGCAGTATTTT	CASSFGLADTQYF
many	TRBV4-1	NA	TRBJ2-5	TGCGCCAGCAGCCTGTCGACGGGGGCCCCTGGAGAGACCCAGTACTTC	CASSLSTGAPGETQYF
many	TRBV27	NA	TRBJ2-4	TGTGCCAGCAGTCCCGGGCCATCAGCCAAAAACATTCAGTACTTC	CASSPGPSAKNIQYF
many	TRBV13	TRBD1	TRBJ1-2	TGTGCCAGCAGCGCCCACAGGGGGGATGGCTACACCTTC	CASSAHRGDGYTF
many	TRBV6-2/TRBV6-3	NA	TRBJ1-5	TGTGCCAGCAGCCCCGGTGGGAGCAATCAGCCCCAGCATTTT	CASSPGGSNQPQHF
many	TRBV7-3	NA	TRBJ2-3	TGTGCCAGCAGGCCGGTGGGGGATACGCAGTATTTT	CASRPVGDTQYF
many	TRBV20-1	NA	TRBJ1-5	TGCAGTGCTAGAGTCCGAGGCAGGGGTGGCAATCAGCCCCAGCATTTT	CSARVRGRGGNQPQHF
many	TRBV6-2/TRBV6-3	TRBD1	TRBJ1-1	TGTGCCACAGACAGGGGTGGCGATGAAGCTTTCTTT	CATDRGGDEAFF
many	TRBV11-2	NA	TRBJ2-2	TGTGCCAGCAGCAAAGAGAAATCAGGGGAGCTGTTTTTT	CASSKEKSGELFF
many	TRBV20-1	NA	TRBJ2-3	TGCAGTGCTAGAGAAATGCAAGGGGCAGATACGCAGTATTTT	CSAREMQGADTQYF
many	TRBV4-3	NA	TRBJ2-1	TGCGCCAGCAGCCAAGATGTAACCGGAGTTGGGTCTTCGCGGGTTGAGCAGTTCTTC	CASSQDVTGVGSSRVEQFF
many	TRBV2	NA	TRBJ1-6	TGTGCCAGCAGTACCCGGACGGGAAATTCACCCCTCCACTTT	CASSTRTGNSPLHF
many	TRBV7-3	NA	TRBJ2-3	TGTGCCAGCAGCTTAGGAGCTAGCACAGATACGCAGTATTTT	CASSLGASTDTQYF
many	TRBV5-1	NA	TRBJ2-1	TGCGCCAGCAGCTTGGCCCCCCGCTACAATGAGCAGTTCTTC	CASSLAPRYNEQFF
many	TRBV15	NA	TRBJ2-7	TGTGCCACCAGCCAGGGGGGGGCCTACGAGCAGTACTTC	CATSQGGAYEQYF
many	TRBV7-2	NA	TRBJ1-1	TGTGCCAGCAGCGAAGGGCGCGCCACTGAAGCTTTCTTT	CASSEGRATEAFF
many	TRBV4-1	NA	TRBJ1-2	TGCGCCAGCAGCCAAGATCCCGGTAGCTATGGCTACACCTTC	CASSQDPGSYGYTF
many	TRBV5-6	NA	TRBJ2-5	TGTGCCAGCAGCCCTCGGTGGGTAGAAGAGACCCAGTACTTC	CASSPRWVEETQYF
many	TRBV12-3/TRBV12-4	TRBD1	TRBJ1-1	TGTGCCAGCAGCAAACCAGGGGGCGAACGGAACACTGAAGCTTTCTTT	CASSKPGGERNTEAFF
many	TRBV20-1	NA	TRBJ2-1	TGCAGTGCTAGCCCCTCAGGGCGGGATGAGCAGTTCTTC	CSASPSGRDEQFF
many	TRBV14	TRBD2	TRBJ2-5	TGTGCCAGCAGCCATTGGACTAGCCAAGAGACCCAGTACTTC	CASSHWTSQETQYF
many	TRBV19	TRBD1	TRBJ1-1	TGTGCCAGTAGTATAGATCCCTGGGACAGGACCACTGAAGCTTTCTTT	CASSIDPWDRTTEAFF
many	TRBV28	NA	TRBJ1-1	TGTGCCAGTCGGTGGTATGGCACTGAAGCTTTCTTT	CASRWYGTEAFF
many	TRBV5-1	TRBD1	TRBJ2-1	TGCGCCAGCAGCCCTCTGGGGACAGGGGGCTTCAATGAGCAGTTCTTC	CASSPLGTGGFNEQFF
many	TRBV20-1	NA	TRBJ2-3	TGCAGTGGGAGGAGCATAGTTTCCTTAACAGATACGCAGTATTTT	CSGRSIVSLTDTQYF
many	TRBV25-1	NA	TRBJ1-6	TGTGCCAGCAGTTGGCGGAACCTAAAGGGGAATTCACCCCTCCACTTT	CASSWRNLKGNSPLHF